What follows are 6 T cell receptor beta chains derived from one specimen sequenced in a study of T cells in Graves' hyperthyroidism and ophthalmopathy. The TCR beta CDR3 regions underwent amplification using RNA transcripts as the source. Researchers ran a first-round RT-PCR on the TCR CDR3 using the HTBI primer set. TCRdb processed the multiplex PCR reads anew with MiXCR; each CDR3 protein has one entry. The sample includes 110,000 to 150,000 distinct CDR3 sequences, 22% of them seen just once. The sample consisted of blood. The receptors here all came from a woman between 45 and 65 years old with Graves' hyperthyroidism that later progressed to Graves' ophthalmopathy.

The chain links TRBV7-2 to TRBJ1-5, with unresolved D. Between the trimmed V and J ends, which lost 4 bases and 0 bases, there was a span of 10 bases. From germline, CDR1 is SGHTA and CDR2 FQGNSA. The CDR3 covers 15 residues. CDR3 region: CASSSSGGSNQPQHF. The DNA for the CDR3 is TGTGCCAGCAGCTCCTCCGGAGGTAGCAATCAGCCCCAGCATTTT.

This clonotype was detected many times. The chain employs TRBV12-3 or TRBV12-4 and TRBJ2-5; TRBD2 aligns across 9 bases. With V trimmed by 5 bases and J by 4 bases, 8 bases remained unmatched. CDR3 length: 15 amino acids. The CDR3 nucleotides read TGTGCCAGCAGTACCGATCTAGCGGGGTCAGAGACCCAGTACTTC. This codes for CASSTDLAGSETQYF.

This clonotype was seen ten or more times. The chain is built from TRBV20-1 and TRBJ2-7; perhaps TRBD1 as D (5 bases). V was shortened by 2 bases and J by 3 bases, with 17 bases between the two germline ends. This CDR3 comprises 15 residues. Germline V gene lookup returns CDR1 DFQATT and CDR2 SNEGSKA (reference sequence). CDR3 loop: CSARQPRQSDYEQYF. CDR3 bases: TGCAGTGCTAGACAACCCCGACAGTCGGACTACGAGCAGTACTTC.

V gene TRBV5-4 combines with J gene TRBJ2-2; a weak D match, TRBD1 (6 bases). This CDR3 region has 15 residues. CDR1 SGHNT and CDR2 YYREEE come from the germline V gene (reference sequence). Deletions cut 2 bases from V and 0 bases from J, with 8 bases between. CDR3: CASSLQGPNTGELFF. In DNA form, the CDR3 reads TGTGCCAGCAGCTTACAGGGTCCGAACACCGGGGAGCTGTTTTTT.

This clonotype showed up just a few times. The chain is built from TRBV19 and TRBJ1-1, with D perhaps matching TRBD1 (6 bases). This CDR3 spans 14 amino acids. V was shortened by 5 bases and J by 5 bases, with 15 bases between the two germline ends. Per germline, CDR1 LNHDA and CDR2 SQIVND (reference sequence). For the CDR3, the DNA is TGTGCCAGTAGTTCACAGGGAGGATGGACTGAAGCTTTCTTT. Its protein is CASSSQGGWTEAFF.

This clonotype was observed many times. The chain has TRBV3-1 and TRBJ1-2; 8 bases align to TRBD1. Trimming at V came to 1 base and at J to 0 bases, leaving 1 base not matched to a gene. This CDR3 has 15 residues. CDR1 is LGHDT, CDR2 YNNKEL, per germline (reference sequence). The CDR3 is CASSQGQGTNYGYTF. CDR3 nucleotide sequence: TGTGCCAGCAGCCAAGGACAGGGGACTAACTATGGCTACACCTTC. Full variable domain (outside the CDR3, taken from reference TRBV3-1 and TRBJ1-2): DTAVSQTPKYLVTQMGNDKSIKCEQNLGHDTMYWYKQDSKKFLKIMFSYNNKELIINETVPNRFSPKSPDKAHLNLHINSLELGDSAVYFCASSQGQGTNYGYTFGSGTRLTVV.